This T cell receptor beta chain is from a study of T cells in Graves' hyperthyroidism and ophthalmopathy (dated by TCRdb to between 2018 and 2020). Notes on the research overall: Peripheral blood samples were taken at initial diagnosis, before any treatment was given. To identify distinguishing TCR V-J signatures, a discovery cohort of some 100 patients was used, comprising 43 with Graves' ophthalmopathy and around 60 with stable Graves' hyperthyroidism. Prospective prediction of ophthalmopathy was tested in an independent validation cohort consisting of 18 hyperthyroidism patients and 15 or so patients who later progressed to ophthalmopathy. For training and testing, the 80 to 100 patients in the discovery cohort were randomly divided in a 7:3 ratio. In addition, the study compared T-cell repertoires in thyroid tissue and in blood from about 6 Graves' hyperthyroidism patients. After blood sampling, hyperthyroidism patients were treated with methimazole at a starting dose of 30 mg daily, and ophthalmopathy patients were treated with high-dose intravenous methylprednisolone. The paper describes TCR Vbeta CDR3 sequencing of some 130 peripheral blood samples, made up of approximately 40 ophthalmopathy patients, around 78 hyperthyroidism patients and 17 progressor patients.

Worth noting for this clonotype: The target of this receptor is not known. Per-base quality was not reported, and no clone a single base away is much larger than it.

Amplification of TCR beta CDR3 regions was carried out from RNA transcripts. A first-round RT-PCR of the TCR CDR3 used the HTBI primer set with the Qiagen OneStep RT-PCR kit. Libraries were constructed in a second round of multiplex PCR, after which size selection and purification were performed. The libraries were sequenced on an Illumina HiSeq2000 using paired-end 100 bp reads. Processing in the source paper ran as follows. SOAPnuke was used to process the raw data, removing reads that contained adapters or uncalled bases, had a mean Phred below 15, or lacked an exact match to the constant primer or identifier. COPE v1.2.5 was used to merge the high-quality paired reads, and each unique nucleotide sequence was defined as a clonotype. Clonotypes were aligned to IMGT TRBV, TRBD and TRBJ reference segments using MiTCR v1.1. Only V-J combinations with frequency above 0.0001, covering 99% to 99.2% of repertoires, were analysed. The TCS score was defined as F50 (clonal expansion) divided by E x V (chaos), with BLOSUM62-based TCRdist calculated between CDR3 peptides within each V-J. Welch's t-statistics and random forest reduced roughly 530 V-J features to roughly 13, which were used in a naive Bayes classifier (R e1071). TCRdb passed the public sequencing reads through fastp at Q25 and MiXCR, retaining productive beta sequences. When rows share a CDR3 protein, they turn into one entry using the most common DNA and genes. TCRdb's processing, not the authors' own work, is the source of the V and J calls. This sample comprises approximately 600,000 distinct CDR3 sequences, 12% to 15% of them detected only once. The top ten clonotypes cover approximately 6.4% of the sample.

Moderately to severely active disease, a Clinical Activity Score of at least 3, a NOSPECS grade of at least 4, and a duration under 3 months were present in ophthalmopathy patients. The study excluded patients with uncontrolled infections, other autoimmune diseases, pregnancy or lactation. Diagnoses were based on clinical symptoms, serum thyroxine and TRAb, thyroid ultrasound and orbital computed tomography. PBMCs were isolated from 7.5 to 10 ml of fresh peripheral blood by Ficoll-Paque density gradient centrifugation. Total RNA was extracted with Trizol reagent, and quality was checked on an Agilent 2100 Bioanalyzer. CDR1 and CDR2, looked up from the germline V gene, are LGHNA and YSLEER. The CDR3 goes from the cysteine to the phenylalanine over 18 residues. The read is trimmed to its CDR3 DNA, 54 bases read in frame from base 1. Relative to germline, V is 0 bases shorter and J is 0 bases shorter, with 12 bases between their ends.

The research as a whole found: Sample size was not statistically predetermined, and blinding of investigators to group allocation was not performed. Most expanded thyroid clonotypes (frequency above 0.001) were also detected in blood, a finding suggesting that blood repertoires may reflect thyroid immune responses. During validation, the model predicted progression to ophthalmopathy a median of approximately 6 months ahead of onset, with roughly 65% sensitivity and 72.22% specificity. In cross-validation, a model built on a 13 V-J signature told ophthalmopathy apart from stable hyperthyroidism with less than 90% sensitivity and 81% to 82% specificity, and in testing the same model reached 80%/75%.

The chain employs TRBV4-3 and TRBJ1-6; the D gene remains uncertain. This receptor was taken from a woman between 18 and 29 years old with Graves' ophthalmopathy. The sequenced sample was blood. The CDR3 here reads CASSQEEVDFSYNSPLHF. Read as DNA, the sequence is TGCGCCAGCAGCCAAGAGGAAGTAGACTTCTCCTATAATTCACCCCTCCACTTT.